The 19 T cell receptor beta chains in this list originate from one sample, sequenced in a study of blood T cell repertoires in COVID-19. Measured with immunoSEQ multiplex PCR; TCRdb has only the in-frame clones, and not every one. The sample yields fewer than 350,000 clones, around nine tenths seen once. Specimen: PBMCs or T cells enriched from blood (not recorded which). The receptors stem from a woman aged 30 to 39 who had been exposed to COVID-19.

This chain uses TRBV29-1 with TRBJ2-7, with TRBD1 matching over 8 bases. CDR1 is SQVTM and CDR2 is ANQGSEA in the germline V gene. The CDR3 runs 14 residues. With 1 base clipped from V and 3 bases from J, the junction kept 5 bases outside the gene matches. The CDR3 sequence: CSVEVVRGLYEQYF. CDR3 DNA: TGCAGCGTTGAAGTGGTCAGGGGGCTCTACGAGCAGTACTTC.

The rearrangement uses TRBV11-2 and TRBJ2-7; TRBD2 aligns across 9 bases. CDR3 length equals 16 residues. V gave up 6 bases and J gave up 3 bases; unmatched junction bases: 12. CDR1 is SGHAT, CDR2 FQNNGV, per germline. CDR3 residues: CASRRLAVLGGYEQYF. CDR3 sequence (DNA): TGTGCCAGCAGACGACTAGCGGTTCTCGGGGGCTACGAGCAGTACTTC.

The V gene is TRBV19, the J gene TRBJ2-2, with a possible D match to TRBD1 (5 bases). The CDR3 is made up of 14 amino acids. V was trimmed by 1 base and J by 5 bases, leaving 8 bases between them. Germline V gene lookup returns CDR1 LNHDA and CDR2 SQIVND (reference sequence). CDR3 protein: CASSIGQKTGELFF. CDR3 nucleotide sequence: TGTGCCAGTAGTATAGGACAGAAGACCGGGGAGCTGTTTTTT.

V and J are TRBV9 and TRBJ1-2, with D unresolved. Trimming removed 6 bases from V and 8 bases from J, with 11 bases in between. The CDR3 contains 11 residues. Germline CDR1 is SGDLS and CDR2 is YYNGEE. CDR3 nucleotide sequence: TGTGCCAGCAACGCGGGAGGAGGCTACACCTTC. Amino acid sequence: CASNAGGGYTF.

This clone was counted between two and nine times. This chain links TRBV5-1 with TRBJ2-5; 11 bases align to TRBD2. The CDR3 has 15 amino acids. Trimming took 4 bases from V and 3 from J; bases not matched to a gene: 5. Germline CDR1 is SGHRS and CDR2 is YFSETQ. CDR3 in DNA: TGCGCCAGCAGCGTTGGGACTAGCGGAGAAGAGACCCAGTACTTC. It is translated as CASSVGTSGEETQYF.

The chain carries TRBV27 and TRBJ1-1, with TRBD1 matching over 8 bases. This CDR3 is built from 13 residues. The junction had 7 bases not matched to a gene; V was cut back by 2 bases and J by 11 bases. The germline V gene encodes CDR1 MNHEY and CDR2 SMNVEV (reference sequence). CDR3 protein: CASSLVAGGSAFF. The CDR3, as DNA: TGTGCCAGCAGTTTAGTTGCAGGGGGCTCGGCTTTCTTT.

This sequence joins TRBV25-1 and TRBJ1-1; D is uncertain. The V and J ends lost 4 bases and 4 bases respectively, with 4 bases between them. CDR1 is MGHDK, CDR2 SYGVNS, per germline. The CDR3 is 11 amino acids. CDR3 protein: CASSAGTEAFF. DNA for the CDR3: TGTGCCAGCAGTGCCGGCACTGAAGCTTTCTTT.

V usage is TRBV28 and J usage is TRBJ2-1, with TRBD1 as a possible D gene (5 bases). Trimming removed 3 bases from V and 7 bases from J, with 13 bases in between. Germline V CDR1 and CDR2: MDHEN, SYDVKM. The CDR3 is made up of 14 amino acids. The chain's CDR3 is CASSFQGLLNEQFF. For the CDR3, the DNA is TGTGCCAGCAGTTTCCAGGGCCTTTTGAATGAGCAGTTCTTC.

This clone was observed a single time. The chain joins TRBV28 to TRBJ1-6; possibly TRBD1 for D (5 bases). This CDR3 spans 16 amino acids. Trimming left V 5 bases short and J 2 bases short, with 13 bases between. Germline V gives CDR1 MDHEN, CDR2 SYDVKM. The CDR3 DNA is TGTGCCAGCAGTGGTGAGGAAGGGGCCTATAATTCACCCCTCCACTTT. Protein sequence: CASSGEEGAYNSPLHF. Using reference TRBV28 and TRBJ1-6 for the parts outside the CDR3, the full variable domain is DVKVTQSSRYLVKRTGEKVFLECVQDMDHENMFWYRQDPGLGLRLIYFSYDVKMKEKGDIPEGYSVSREKKERFSLILESASTNQTSMYLCASSGEEGAYNSPLHFGNGTRLTVT.

This sequence joins TRBV6-5 and TRBJ2-7; 10 bases are a match to TRBD1. With 6 bases clipped from V and 2 bases from J, the junction kept 4 bases outside the gene matches. The CDR3 is made up of 14 amino acids. Germline V gene sequence: CDR1 MNHEY, CDR2 SVGAGI. DNA of the CDR3: TGTGCCAGCAGGCGGGACAGGGGTACCTACGAGCAGTACTTC. Translating it yields CASRRDRGTYEQYF.

The V and J genes are TRBV10-3 and TRBJ2-1; 10 bases are shared with TRBD2. The CDR3 length is 15 residues. With V trimmed by 8 bases and J by 7 bases, 11 bases remained unmatched. From germline, CDR1 is ENHRY and CDR2 SYGVKD. The CDR3, as DNA: TGTGCCATCGGGTTTGGGCTAGCGGGAGTAAATGAGCAGTTCTTC. This codes for CAIGFGLAGVNEQFF.

V is TRBV5-1 and J is TRBJ1-2; no clear D gene. V was trimmed by 0 bases and J by 2 bases, leaving 8 bases between them. Germline CDR1 SGHRS, CDR2 YFSETQ. The CDR3 has 14 residues. In DNA form, the CDR3 reads TGCGCCAGCAGCTTGGCCGGGTCCAACTATGGCTACACCTTC. Translation: CASSLAGSNYGYTF.

The gene calls are TRBV29-1 and TRBJ1-1, with D tentatively TRBD1 (5 bases). CDR3 size: 14 residues. CDR1 is SQVTM and CDR2 is ANQGSEA in the germline V gene. Trimming removed 6 bases at V and 4 bases at J, with 18 bases between. CDR3 in amino acids: CSVGLRVRSTEAFF. The CDR3 DNA reads TGCAGCGTCGGTCTCAGGGTCCGGAGCACTGAAGCTTTCTTT.

The chain recombines TRBV9 with TRBJ1-5; 9 bases line up with TRBD1. The J segment lost 3 bases and the V segment lost 4 bases, leaving 14 bases of the junction unmatched. The CDR3 totals 18 residues. Germline loops: CDR1 SGDLS, CDR2 YYNGEE. The CDR3 DNA follows: TGTGCCAGCAGCATCCCCCGAGGGACAGGGAGGAACAATCAGCCCCAGCATTTT. This codes for CASSIPRGTGRNNQPQHF.

This sequence joins TRBV3-1 (or the pseudogene TRBV3-2) and TRBJ1-2, with TRBD1 as a possible D gene (6 bases). The CDR3 is made up of 13 amino acids. In germline, CDR1 is LGHDT, CDR2 YNNKEL (reference sequence). V was cut by 4 bases and J by 7 bases, with 13 bases left in between. The CDR3 sequence: CASSLNRVVGYTF. The DNA for the CDR3 is TGTGCCAGCAGCCTAAACAGGGTAGTTGGCTACACCTTC.

The V call is TRBV29-1, the J call TRBJ2-1, with 10 nucleotides matching TRBD2. The CDR3 has 16 residues. Germline-derived CDR1 and CDR2 are SQVTM and ANQGSEA. Trimming cost V 7 bases and J 7 bases; bases outside gene matches: 16. The CDR3 coding sequence is TGCAGCGCCAGGTCCATAGCGGGAGGAATAGGGAATGAGCAGTTCTTC. This gives the protein CSARSIAGGIGNEQFF.

The V and J genes are TRBV19 and TRBJ2-5; 7 bases are shared with TRBD2. CDR3 length: 15 amino acids. Trimming at V came to 4 bases and at J to 3 bases, leaving 8 bases not matched to a gene. Germline V gene sequence: CDR1 LNHDA, CDR2 SQIVND (reference sequence). This chain's CDR3 is CASSRTPLAEETQYF. CDR3 nucleotide sequence: TGTGCCAGTAGTAGGACCCCTCTAGCGGAAGAGACCCAGTACTTC. The variable domain in full, with the rest retrieved from reference TRBV19 and TRBJ2-5, is DGGITQSPKYLFRKEGQNVTLSCEQNLNHDAMYWYRQDPGQGLRLIYYSQIVNDFQKGDIAEGYSVSREKKESFPLTVTSAQKNPTAFYLCASSRTPLAEETQYFGPGTRLLVL.

The chain employs TRBV4-1 and TRBJ1-2; possibly TRBD1 for D (5 bases). V shed 7 bases and J shed 3 bases, with 12 bases lying between them. The CDR3 totals 13 residues. The germline V gene encodes CDR1 MGHRA and CDR2 YSYEKL. The CDR3 coding sequence is TGCGCCAGCAACCCGGGGGAGGACTATGGCTACACCTTC. Protein sequence: CASNPGEDYGYTF.

This chain joins TRBV10-1 and TRBJ2-1, with TRBD1 identical over 8 bases. CDR3 length equals 13 residues. The V and J ends lost 9 bases and 5 bases, in that order; junction bases with no gene match: 6. CDR1 and CDR2 from the germline V gene are WNHNN and SYGVQD (reference sequence). The CDR3 reads CARDRVLDNEQFF. The CDR3 DNA follows: TGCGCCAGGGACAGGGTGTTGGACAATGAGCAGTTCTTC.